This TCR beta chain was identified in a study of tumor-infiltrating lymphocytes in primary liver carcinoma listed by TCRdb under 2017. At the level of the whole study: Surgical resection was performed in China between 2015 and 2016 on several patients with histopathologically diagnosed primary liver carcinoma. Each sample produced roughly 3.65 to 8 million productive TCRbeta reads, and read depth showed no significant difference between tissue types. The study combined TCRbeta repertoire sequencing, expression microarrays and whole-exome sequencing across five regions of each liver tumor, with adjacent normal tissue and blood. Hepatocellular carcinoma (four) or combined HCC and intrahepatic cholangiocarcinoma (one) was present in the five patients, who were three men and two women aged 30 to 69 years. The five patients had tumors staged T1-T3 N0M0, with maximum diameters ranging from roughly 4.2 to 11 cm. TCRbeta repertoire sequencing covered 35 or so specimens from 5 patients: approximately 25 tumor regions, 5 adjacent noncancerous liver tissues and 5 peripheral blood samples. Reproducibility between technical replicate repertoires was high, with correlation coefficients above 0.95 and mean shared-clone rates about 0.9.

Including cysteine and phenylalanine, the CDR3 has 13 amino acids. Here the CDR3 DNA is all that survives: 39 bases in frame from base 1. Relative to germline, V is missing 7 bases and J is missing 3 bases, with 3 bases of the junction outside any gene match. The research as a whole found: Repertoire overlap was found to be higher between tumor regions (mean around 35%) than between tumor-adjacent (roughly 17%) or tumor-blood (around 14%) pairs, consistent with antigen-driven expansion. With just four or five patients in the study, the authors point out that the findings should be validated in a larger study. Comparison of CD4+ and CD8+ T cell repertoires was precluded by the use of bulk unsorted samples. Because only the TCR beta chain was sequenced and unpaired alpha chains were not captured, true repertoire diversity is likely underestimated. Compared with blood, tumors had a significantly larger share of the repertoire taken up by the top 250 clones (p = 0.039).

RNA from unsorted whole blood was extracted with TRIzol reagent, and germline DNA was obtained with the DNeasy Blood & Tissue kit. Chronic HBV infection was present in the patients, and the patients were treatment-naive at sampling. Around 4 milliliters of peripheral blood were collected into K2EDTA tubes before surgery. Note on this clonotype: Its antigen remains unidentified. A much larger clone sits a single nucleotide away, making a read error possible.

Starting from 500 to 650 ng total RNA, TCRbeta-specific cDNA was produced by reverse transcription with a constant-region primer and ProtoScript II reverse transcriptase. Construction of the TCRbeta libraries relied on three nested rounds of multiplex PCR, following a slightly modified ARM-PCR procedure. Each of the first two PCR rounds ran for approximately 10 cycles and used multiplex TRBV1-TRBV30 forward primers together with a Cbeta reverse primer. Sample barcodes and Illumina adapters were added in a final 25-cycle PCR using Deep VentR polymerase. Before sequencing, amplicons of 200-500 bp were gel-purified using a QIAquick gel extraction kit. An Illumina HiSeq 2500 was used to sequence the TCRbeta amplicons with 250-bp paired-end reads. In the authors' own workflow: To recover full CDR3 sequences, reads were quality-trimmed using Trimmomatic v0.33 and paired reads were then merged using FLASH v1.2.11. V, D and J germline segments were assigned to the rearranged TCRbeta sequences using MiGEC v1.2.1b. Clonotype statistics and Shannon-Wiener diversity indices were calculated with VDJtools v1.0.0. To cut down on sampling bias, every analysis after diversity analysis relied on just the 250 most abundant clonotypes from each sample. The public reads were run again by TCRdb, first through fastp at Q25 and then through MiXCR, and only productive beta chains were kept. Entries are consolidated by CDR3 protein sequence, retaining the most common genes and DNA. These V and J calls are TCRdb output, not the study's own analysis. For this sample the table gives over 250,000 distinct CDR3 sequences, of which 50% to 75% were detected only once. The ten most abundant clones make up more than 15% of the sample.

The TCR originated in a woman in her twenties or thirties with primary liver carcinoma and hepatitis B virus infection. The material sequenced was peripheral blood. This chain is built from TRBV12-3 or TRBV12-4 and TRBJ2-5; 9 central nucleotides agree with TRBD1. The CDR3: CASKWTGEETQYF. In nucleotides, the sequence is TGTGCCAGCAAGTGGACAGGGGAAGAGACCCAGTACTTC.